This T cell receptor beta chain was identified in a study of OX40 agonist ivuxolimab in advanced cancers. Trimming left V 7 bases short and J 7 bases short, with 16 bases between. Germline loops: CDR1 SEHNR, CDR2 FQNEAQ (reference sequence). The CDR3 has 13 amino acids. The table lists this clone with many counts. The table came from immunoSEQ multiplex PCR; TCRdb's copy has only in-frame clones and leaves some out. The repertoire holds some 80,000 clones, approximately 80% seen once, with 0.4% to 0.5% in the top ten. This chain joins TRBV7-9 and TRBJ2-5, with D possibly TRBD2 on 6 matching bases. This specimen was CD4+ or CD8+ T cells sorted from blood, taken in a trial of the OX40 agonist ivuxolimab. The sequence was obtained from an adult with an advanced solid tumor such as melanoma, head and neck, liver or kidney cancer. CDR3 in amino acids: CASIHRDGRTQYF. The CDR3 DNA reads as TGTGCCAGCATACACCGGGACGGGAGGACCCAGTACTTC.